A selection of T cell receptor beta chains follows, all from one sample in a study of blood T cell repertoires in COVID-19. Only in-frame clones appear in the TCRdb table, and some are missing; sequencing was by immunoSEQ multiplex PCR. The sample consists of around 220,000 clones, around nine tenths of them appearing once. The sequencing input was peripheral blood. All receptors derive from a woman aged 40 to 50 who had recovered from COVID-19. The CDR3 runs from the conserved cysteine through the conserved F or W. Fields, in order: J gene, clone size, V gene, D gene, CDR3 DNA, CDR3 protein. The D gene is left open where the match is weak. Some rows mark clone size as missing; the rest say once, few, many or name a class of expanded clone.

TRBJ2-3,-,TRBV7-2,TRBD2,TGTGCCAGCAGGGAGGGACTAGCGGGAGGCACAGATACGCAGTATTTT,CASREGLAGGTDTQYF
TRBJ1-2,-,TRBV6-1,TRBD1,TGTGCCAGCAGTGAAAATCCCAGGGGGCAAGGCGGCTACACCTTC,CASSENPRGQGGYTF
TRBJ2-7,few,TRBV11-1,-,TGTGCCAGCAGCCTTCGACAGGCCCCCTACGAGCAGTACTTC,CASSLRQAPYEQYF
TRBJ2-7,-,TRBV7-2,-,TGTGCCAGCAGCCACGGGACCTACGAGCAGTACTTC,CASSHGTYEQYF
TRBJ2-3,-,TRBV18,-,TGTGCCAGCTCCAACCGGGATCAAGGACTAGATACGCAGTATTTT,CASSNRDQGLDTQYF
TRBJ1-1,-,TRBV4-3,-,TGCGCCAGCAGGCTGGCGGAGGGCGCTGAAGCTTTCTTT,CASRLAEGAEAFF
TRBJ1-3,-,TRBV29-1,-,TGCAGCGTTGAGGGCCGGAACTCTGGAAACACCATATATTTT,CSVEGRNSGNTIYF
TRBJ2-1,-,TRBV5-1,TRBD2,TGCGCCAGCAGCGTGTATCCTAGCGGGAGTCAGAGCTACAATGAGCAGTTCTTC,CASSVYPSGSQSYNEQFF
TRBJ2-5,-,TRBV4-2,-,TGTGCCAGCAGCCAAGATACTCTAGGCGGGACCCAGTACTTC,CASSQDTLGGTQYF
TRBJ2-5,-,TRBV19,TRBD1,TGTGCCAGTAGGGACAGGGCAACAGAGACCCAGTACTTC,CASRDRATETQYF
TRBJ2-7,-,TRBV2,TRBD1,TGTGCCAGCAGGAAAGACAGGGGCGTTAATCTCTACGAGCAGTACTTC,CASRKDRGVNLYEQYF
TRBJ1-2,-,TRBV5-6,TRBD1,TGTGCCAGCAGTTTGCTAGGGGGCGATGGCTACACCTTC,CASSLLGGDGYTF
TRBJ1-5,-,TRBV10-3,-,TGTGCCATCAGTGAGTGGGCTGATCAGCCCCAGCATTTT,CAISEWADQPQHF
TRBJ1-5,-,TRBV4-1,-,TGCGCCAGCAGCCAAGTCCCTAATCAGCCCCAGCATTTT,CASSQVPNQPQHF
TRBJ2-7,-,TRBV19,TRBD1,TGTGCCAGTAGTATCACAGGGGGCAACGAGCAGTACTTC,CASSITGGNEQYF
TRBJ2-1,few,TRBV4-2,TRBD2,TGTGCCAGCAGCCAAGATCGCGCGGGGGGCATCGATGAGCAGTTCTTC,CASSQDRAGGIDEQFF
TRBJ2-1,-,TRBV19,TRBD2,TGTGCCAGTAGTATCGCGGGAGGGCCTATCGGGAATGAGCAGTTCTTC,CASSIAGGPIGNEQFF
TRBJ2-2,-,TRBV4-1,-,TGCGCCAGCAGCCAAGTAGGCGGGATACCTATTAACACCGGGGAGCTGTTTTTT,CASSQVGGIPINTGELFF
TRBJ1-2,-,TRBV18,-,TGTGCCAGCTCACCAATGCCAGGGATGTTAGACTATGGCTACACCTTC,CASSPMPGMLDYGYTF
TRBJ1-2,-,TRBV24-1,-,TGTGCCACCAGCGCCGGGACACAGGGCTATGGCTACACCTTC,CATSAGTQGYGYTF
TRBJ2-7,-,TRBV7-2,-,TGTGCCAGCAGCTTAGACGCGGGTTCCTACGAGCAGTACTTC,CASSLDAGSYEQYF
TRBJ2-3,-,TRBV7-2,TRBD1,TGTGCCAGCAGGGAGACAGGGGCTAGCACAGATACGCAGTATTTT,CASRETGASTDTQYF
TRBJ1-2,once,TRBV24-1,TRBD1,TGTGCCACCAGTGACCCGGACAGGGCCTATGGCTACACCTTC,CATSDPDRAYGYTF
TRBJ2-3,-,TRBV27,TRBD2,TGTGCCAGCAAGGGACTAGCGGGGCTCACAGATACGCAGTATTTT,CASKGLAGLTDTQYF
TRBJ1-2,-,TRBV9,TRBD1,TGTGCCAGCAGCCCCTCCTCCCGGGACAGACCACGGGGCTACACCTTC,CASSPSSRDRPRGYTF
TRBJ2-2,-,TRBV7-3,TRBD2,TGTGCCAGCAGCTTAACGAGTGGTAGCGGGAGGCAGAACACCGGGGAGCTGTTTTTT,CASSLTSGSGRQNTGELFF
TRBJ2-7,-,TRBV6-1,-,TGTGCCAGCAGTGATCGCTACGAGCAGTACTTC,CASSDRYEQYF
TRBJ2-7,-,TRBV3-1/TRBV3-2,-,TGTGCCAGCAGCCCCTTGTCGGCCTACGAGCAGTACTTC,CASSPLSAYEQYF
TRBJ2-1,once,TRBV6-5,TRBD1,TGTGCCAGCAGTTACCGGGACAGCTCCTACAATGAGCAGTTCTTC,CASSYRDSSYNEQFF
TRBJ1-4,-,TRBV19,-,TGTGCCAGTAGACTACAGGGTCGTGAAAAACTGTTTTTT,CASRLQGREKLFF
TRBJ2-2,-,TRBV9,TRBD2,TGTGCCAGCAGCCTAGGACTAGCGGGGGGCTCCCCCGGGGAGCTGTTTTTT,CASSLGLAGGSPGELFF
TRBJ2-2,-,TRBV19,-,TGTGCCAGTAAAGGCGGCTCGAACACCGGGGAGCTGTTTTTT,CASKGGSNTGELFF
TRBJ2-3,-,TRBV15,-,TGTGCCACCAGCAGAGCTCCCGGGGTCAGGAGCACAGATACGCAGTATTTT,CATSRAPGVRSTDTQYF
TRBJ1-5,few,TRBV7-8,TRBD1,TGTGCCAGCAGCTTTCGGGGACAGGGGATCAAACAGCCCCAGCATTTT,CASSFRGQGIKQPQHF
TRBJ2-5,-,TRBV4-3,-,TGCGCCAGCGCTAAAGGGGTGGGGGAGACCCAGTACTTC,CASAKGVGETQYF
TRBJ2-1,-,TRBV7-8,TRBD1,TGTGCCAGCAGCCCCGGGGTAGGACAGGGGGGTTACAATGAGCAGTTCTTC,CASSPGVGQGGYNEQFF
TRBJ2-7,-,TRBV5-1,TRBD2,TGCGCCAGCAGCTTGGCCGGACTAGCGGGGTGGGAGCAGTACTTC,CASSLAGLAGWEQYF
TRBJ1-5,few,TRBV28,TRBD1,TGTGCCGTAGGATATGACAGGGCGCAGCCCCAGCATTTT,CAVGYDRAQPQHF
TRBJ2-3,-,TRBV3-1/TRBV3-2,TRBD1,TGTGCCAGCAGCCCCCGGGGACAGAGCACAGATACGCAGTATTTT,CASSPRGQSTDTQYF
TRBJ2-3,-,TRBV6-2/TRBV6-3,-,TGTGCCAGCAGTTATCGTTCCAGGGAGGCAGATACGCAGTATTTT,CASSYRSREADTQYF
TRBJ2-1,-,TRBV5-6,-,TGTGCCAGCAGCTTGTGGCTAGCGAACAATGAGCAGTTCTTC,CASSLWLANNEQFF
TRBJ2-7,once,TRBV6-5,-,TGTGCCAGCAGAGCACAGGGGGGGGTTATCTACGAGCAGTACTTC,CASRAQGGVIYEQYF
TRBJ1-5,few,TRBV7-8,-,TGTGCCAGCAGCGCCCGGGGATCTCAGCCCCAGCATTTT,CASSARGSQPQHF
TRBJ1-2,-,TRBV20-1,-,TGCAGTGCAAAGGACACCTATGGCTACACCTTC,CSAKDTYGYTF
TRBJ1-2,-,TRBV7-6,TRBD1,TGTGCCAGCAGCTTAGGGGGAGCGACAGGGGTTGGCTACACCTTC,CASSLGGATGVGYTF
TRBJ2-5,few,TRBV27,-,TGTGCAAGTTGGGGAGGCCAAGAGACCCAGTACTTC,CASWGGQETQYF
TRBJ2-2,-,TRBV18,-,TGTGCCAGCTCACCAGCCCCGTCAGGGGCGAACACCGGGGAGCTGTTTTTT,CASSPAPSGANTGELFF
TRBJ1-3,once,TRBV27,-,TGTGCCAGCGGTCGCGCAGGGTCTGGAAACACCATATATTTT,CASGRAGSGNTIYF
TRBJ2-4,once,TRBV19,TRBD1,TGTGCCAGTACCCGGGGACAGTCAGTAGCCAAAAACATTCAGTACTTC,CASTRGQSVAKNIQYF
TRBJ1-3,-,TRBV5-1,-,TGCGCCAGCAGCTTGGAACTTACTGGAAACACCATATATTTT,CASSLELTGNTIYF
TRBJ2-3,-,TRBV29-1,-,TGCAGCGTAGGGGGAAGCACAGATACGCAGTATTTT,CSVGGSTDTQYF
TRBJ1-6,-,TRBV5-5,TRBD1,TGTGCCAGCAGCTTGCAGGACAGGGGGAACTATAATTCACCCCTCCACTTT,CASSLQDRGNYNSPLHF
TRBJ2-1,-,TRBV30,-,TGTGCCTGGAGACGAGCGACCTACAATGAGCAGTTCTTC,CAWRRATYNEQFF
TRBJ2-5,-,TRBV5-1,-,TGCGCCAGCAGCCCACTAGGGCAAGAGACCCAGTACTTC,CASSPLGQETQYF
TRBJ2-2,-,TRBV7-2,TRBD1,TGTGCCAGCAGCGTCCGGGACAGGCACACCGGGGAGCTGTTTTTT,CASSVRDRHTGELFF
TRBJ2-7,few,TRBV23-1,-,TGCGCCAGCAGTCACGGGAGCGAGCAGTACTTC,CASSHGSEQYF
TRBJ2-7,-,TRBV3-1/TRBV3-2,TRBD1,TGTGCCAGCAGCTTGTCTAGGCAGGGGGCCTACGAGCAGTACTTC,CASSLSRQGAYEQYF
TRBJ2-7,-,TRBV6-2/TRBV6-3,TRBD1,TGTGCCAGCAGCTCCCCGGGACAGGTGGCTTACGAGCAGTACTTC,CASSSPGQVAYEQYF